This paragraph covers one TCR beta chain sequence. These data come from a study of blood T cell repertoires in COVID-19. For the study at large: The analysed material was cDNA or gDNA that came from T cells, B-cell-depleted T cells, or PBMCs.

Germline CDR1 is LNHDA and CDR2 is SQIVND (reference sequence). Trimming stripped 5 bases from V and 4 bases from J, with 14 bases between. The CDR3 length is 15 residues. Using immunoSEQ multiplex PCR, the repertoire was profiled, and TCRdb retains in-frame clones only, with some absent. The table has around 95,000 clones, approximately 90% seen once. The V call is TRBV19, the J call TRBJ1-4, with a possible D match to TRBD1 (5 bases). The material sequenced was peripheral blood. The sequence was collected from a man aged 50-60 years with acute or convalescent COVID-19. The CDR3 here is CASSARGEINEKLFF. CDR3 DNA sequence: TGTGCCAGTAGTGCGCGGGGGGAGATTAATGAAAAACTGTTTTTT.